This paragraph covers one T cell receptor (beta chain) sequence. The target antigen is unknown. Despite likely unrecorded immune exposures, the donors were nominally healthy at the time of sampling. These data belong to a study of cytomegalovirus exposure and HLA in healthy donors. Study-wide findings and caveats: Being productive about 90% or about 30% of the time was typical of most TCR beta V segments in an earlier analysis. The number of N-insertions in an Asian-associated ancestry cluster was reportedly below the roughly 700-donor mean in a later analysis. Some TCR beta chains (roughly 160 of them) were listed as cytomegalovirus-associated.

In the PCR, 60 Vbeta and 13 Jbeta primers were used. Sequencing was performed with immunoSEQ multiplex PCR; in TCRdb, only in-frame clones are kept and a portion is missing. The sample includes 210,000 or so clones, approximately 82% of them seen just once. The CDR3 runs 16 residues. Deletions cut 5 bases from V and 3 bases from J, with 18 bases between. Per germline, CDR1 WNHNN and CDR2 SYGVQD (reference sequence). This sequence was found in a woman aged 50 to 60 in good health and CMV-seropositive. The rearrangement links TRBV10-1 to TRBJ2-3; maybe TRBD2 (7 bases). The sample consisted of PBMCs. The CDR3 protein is CASSTFGGGSTDTQYF. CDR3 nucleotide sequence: TGCGCCAGCAGTACCTTCGGCGGGGGCTCGACAGATACGCAGTATTTT.